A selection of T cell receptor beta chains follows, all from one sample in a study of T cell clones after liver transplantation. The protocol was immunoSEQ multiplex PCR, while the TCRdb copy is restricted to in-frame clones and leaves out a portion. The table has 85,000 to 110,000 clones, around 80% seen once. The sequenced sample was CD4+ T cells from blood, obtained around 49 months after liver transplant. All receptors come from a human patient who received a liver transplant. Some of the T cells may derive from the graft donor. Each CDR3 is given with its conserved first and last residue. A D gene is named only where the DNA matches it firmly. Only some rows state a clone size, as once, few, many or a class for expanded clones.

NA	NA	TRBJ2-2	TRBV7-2	CASSLAPVATGELFF	TGTGCCAGCAGCTTAGCGCCAGTTGCTACCGGGGAGCTGTTTTTT
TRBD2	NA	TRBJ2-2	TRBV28	CASRGTSGRLTGELFF	TGTGCCAGCAGAGGTACTAGCGGGAGGCTCACCGGGGAGCTGTTTTTT
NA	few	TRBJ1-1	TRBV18	CASSSDMKALEAFF	TGTGCCAGCTCGTCGGACATGAAAGCCCTGGAAGCTTTCTTT
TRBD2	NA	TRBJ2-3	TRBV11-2	CASGAGAGDTQYF	TGTGCCAGCGGGGCGGGAGCGGGAGATACGCAGTATTTT
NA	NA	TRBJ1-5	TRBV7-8	CASSLDHFGQPQHF	TGTGCCAGCAGCTTAGATCACTTTGGCCAGCCCCAGCATTTT
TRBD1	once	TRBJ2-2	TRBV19	CASSRQGDTGELFF	TGTGCCAGTAGTAGACAGGGGGACACCGGGGAGCTGTTTTTT
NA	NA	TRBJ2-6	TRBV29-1	CSVDTGANVLTF	TGCAGCGTTGATACGGGAGCCAACGTCCTGACTTTC
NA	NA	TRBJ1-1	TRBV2	CASRNRQTTEAFF	TGTGCCAGCAGGAACAGACAGACCACTGAAGCTTTCTTT
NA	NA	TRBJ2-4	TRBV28	CASSLKQAGSKNIQYF	TGTGCCAGCAGTTTAAAACAGGCGGGATCCAAAAACATTCAGTACTTC
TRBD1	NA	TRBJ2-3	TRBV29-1	CSVEDHRDRVEDTQYF	TGCAGCGTTGAAGACCACCGGGACAGGGTTGAGGATACGCAGTATTTT
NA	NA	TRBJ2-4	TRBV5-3	CARSFPAGGMLAKNIQYF	TGTGCCAGAAGCTTCCCGGCAGGGGGGATGCTAGCCAAAAACATTCAGTACTTC
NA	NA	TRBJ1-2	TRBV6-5	CASSPRPGGNGYTF	TGTGCCAGCAGCCCACGACCGGGAGGAAATGGCTACACCTTC
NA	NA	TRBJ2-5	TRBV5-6	CASSRLSGGETQYF	TGTGCCAGCAGCCGATTATCCGGAGGGGAGACCCAGTACTTC
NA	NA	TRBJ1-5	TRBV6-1	CASSEVGAWNNQPQHF	TGTGCCAGCAGTGAAGTCGGGGCCTGGAACAATCAGCCCCAGCATTTT
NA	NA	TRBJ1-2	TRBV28	CASSLRTGNYGYTF	TGTGCCAGCAGTTTAAGGACGGGAAACTATGGCTACACCTTC
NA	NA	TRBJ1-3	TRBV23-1	CASSHTDEAPSSGNTIYF	TGCGCCAGCAGTCACACCGACGAAGCGCCGAGCTCTGGAAACACCATATATTTT
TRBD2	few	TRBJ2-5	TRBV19	CASNPSGNQETQYF	TGTGCCAGTAATCCTAGCGGTAATCAAGAGACCCAGTACTTC
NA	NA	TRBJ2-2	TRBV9	CASSVTGNTGELFF	TGTGCCAGCAGCGTAACCGGGAACACCGGGGAGCTGTTTTTT
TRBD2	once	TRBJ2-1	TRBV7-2	CASSLRLANEQFF	TGTGCCAGCAGCTTAAGACTAGCGAATGAGCAGTTCTTC